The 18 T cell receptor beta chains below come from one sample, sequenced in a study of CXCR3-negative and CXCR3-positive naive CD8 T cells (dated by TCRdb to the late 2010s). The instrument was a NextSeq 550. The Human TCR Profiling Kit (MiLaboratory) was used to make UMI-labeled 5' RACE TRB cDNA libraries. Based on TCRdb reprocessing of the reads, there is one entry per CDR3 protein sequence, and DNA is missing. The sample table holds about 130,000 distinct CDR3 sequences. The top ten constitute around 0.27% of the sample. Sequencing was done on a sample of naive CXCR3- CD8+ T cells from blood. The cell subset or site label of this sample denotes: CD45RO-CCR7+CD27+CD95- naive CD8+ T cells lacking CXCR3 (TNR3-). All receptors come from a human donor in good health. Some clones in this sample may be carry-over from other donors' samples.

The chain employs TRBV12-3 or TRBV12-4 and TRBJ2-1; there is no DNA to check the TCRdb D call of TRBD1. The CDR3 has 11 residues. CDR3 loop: CASRGANEQFF.

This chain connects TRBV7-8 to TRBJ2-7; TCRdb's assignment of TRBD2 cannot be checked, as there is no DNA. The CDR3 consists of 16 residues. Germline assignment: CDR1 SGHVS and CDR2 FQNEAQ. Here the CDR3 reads CASSLPTPGLHYEQYF.

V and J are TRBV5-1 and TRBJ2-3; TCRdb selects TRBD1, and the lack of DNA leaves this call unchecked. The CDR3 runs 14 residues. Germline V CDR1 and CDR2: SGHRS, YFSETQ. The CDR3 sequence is CASSRTASTDTQYF.

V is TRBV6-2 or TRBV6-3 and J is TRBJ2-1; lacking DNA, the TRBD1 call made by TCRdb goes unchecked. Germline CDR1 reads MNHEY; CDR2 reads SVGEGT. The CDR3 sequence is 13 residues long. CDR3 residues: CASSPDSNNEQFF.

This CDR3 reads CASSLHTPLVEQYF. The chain employs TRBV5-4 and TRBJ2-7; absent DNA, TCRdb's TRBD1 call cannot be checked. The CDR3 loop spans 14 amino acids. Germline loops: CDR1 SGHNT, CDR2 YYREEE (reference sequence).

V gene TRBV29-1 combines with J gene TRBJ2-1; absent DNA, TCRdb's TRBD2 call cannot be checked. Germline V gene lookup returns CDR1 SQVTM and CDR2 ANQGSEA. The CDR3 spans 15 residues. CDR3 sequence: CSVDGLAPIYNEQFF.

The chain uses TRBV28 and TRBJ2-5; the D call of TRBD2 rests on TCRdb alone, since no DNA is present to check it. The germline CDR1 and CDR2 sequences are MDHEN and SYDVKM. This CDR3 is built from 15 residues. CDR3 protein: CASSFYGLPQETQYF.

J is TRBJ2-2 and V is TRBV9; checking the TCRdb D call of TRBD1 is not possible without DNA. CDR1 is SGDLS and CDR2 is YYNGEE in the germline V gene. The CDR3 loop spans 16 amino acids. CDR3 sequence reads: CASSPLGDNVVGELFF. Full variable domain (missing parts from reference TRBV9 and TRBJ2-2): DSGVTQTPKHLITATGQRVTLRCSPRSGDLSVYWYQQSLDQGLQFLIQYYNGEERAKGNILERFSAQQFPDLHSELNLSSLELGDSALYFCASSPLGDNVVGELFFGEGSRLTVL.

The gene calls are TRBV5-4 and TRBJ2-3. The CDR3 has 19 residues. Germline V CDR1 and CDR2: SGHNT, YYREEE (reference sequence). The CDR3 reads CASSLKNLWRKASTDTQYF.

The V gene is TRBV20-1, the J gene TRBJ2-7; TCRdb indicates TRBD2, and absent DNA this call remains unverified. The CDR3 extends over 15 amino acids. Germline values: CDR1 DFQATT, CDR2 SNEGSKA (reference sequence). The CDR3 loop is CSARASLAGTYEQYF.

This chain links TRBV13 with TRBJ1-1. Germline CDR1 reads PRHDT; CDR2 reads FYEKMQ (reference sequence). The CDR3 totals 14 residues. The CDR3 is CASSLGLRNTEAFF.

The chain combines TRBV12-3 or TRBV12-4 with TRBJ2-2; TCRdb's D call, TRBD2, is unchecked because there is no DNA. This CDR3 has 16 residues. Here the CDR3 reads CASSYTTSGRSGELFF.

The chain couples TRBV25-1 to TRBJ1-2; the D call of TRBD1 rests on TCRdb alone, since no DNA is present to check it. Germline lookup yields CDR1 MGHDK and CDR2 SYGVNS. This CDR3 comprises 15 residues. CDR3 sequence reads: CASSHTGGGLGGYTF.

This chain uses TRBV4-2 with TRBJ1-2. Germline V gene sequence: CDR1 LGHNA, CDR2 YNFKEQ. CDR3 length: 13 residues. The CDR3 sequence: CASSQDLIHGYTF.

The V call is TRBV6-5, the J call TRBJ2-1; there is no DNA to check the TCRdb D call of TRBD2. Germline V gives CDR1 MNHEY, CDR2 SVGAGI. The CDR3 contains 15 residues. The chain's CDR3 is CASSYDQGRRNEQFF.

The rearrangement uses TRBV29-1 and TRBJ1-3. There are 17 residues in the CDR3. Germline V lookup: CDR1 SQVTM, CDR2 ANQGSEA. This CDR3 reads CSVEDLFDTMSGNTIYF.

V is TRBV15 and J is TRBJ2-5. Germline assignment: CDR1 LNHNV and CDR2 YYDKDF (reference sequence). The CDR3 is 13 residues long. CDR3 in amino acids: CATSSPYQETQYF.

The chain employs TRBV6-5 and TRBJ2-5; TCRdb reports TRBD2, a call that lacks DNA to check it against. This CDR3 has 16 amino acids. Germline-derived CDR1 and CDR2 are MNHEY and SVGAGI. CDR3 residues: CASSSYIGTFQETQYF.